This TCR beta chain stems from a study of identical twins. V lost 6 bases to trimming and J lost 9 bases, with 22 bases between them. This CDR3 contains 15 residues. The germline V gene encodes CDR1 SGHDT and CDR2 YYEEEE. TCRdb redid the calling of the 5' RACE reads with MiXCR, one entry per CDR3 protein. The table lists about 100,000 distinct CDR3 sequences, under 7% of them singletons, with 9.5% to 15% in the top ten. This clonotype was counted between two and nine times. What it recognizes is unknown. General study findings and limits: Zero-insertion analyses could be partly confounded by invariant MAIT and iNKT cells.

The receptor was derived from a woman aged 50 to 60 in good health. This chain joins TRBV5-6 and TRBJ2-1; tentatively, D is TRBD2 (6 bases). Sequencing was done on a sample of memory T cells sorted from blood. The CDR3 protein is CASTPTSLWLAEQFF. CDR3 DNA sequence: TGTGCCAGCACCCCCACTAGCCTATGGCTGGCTGAGCAGTTCTTC.